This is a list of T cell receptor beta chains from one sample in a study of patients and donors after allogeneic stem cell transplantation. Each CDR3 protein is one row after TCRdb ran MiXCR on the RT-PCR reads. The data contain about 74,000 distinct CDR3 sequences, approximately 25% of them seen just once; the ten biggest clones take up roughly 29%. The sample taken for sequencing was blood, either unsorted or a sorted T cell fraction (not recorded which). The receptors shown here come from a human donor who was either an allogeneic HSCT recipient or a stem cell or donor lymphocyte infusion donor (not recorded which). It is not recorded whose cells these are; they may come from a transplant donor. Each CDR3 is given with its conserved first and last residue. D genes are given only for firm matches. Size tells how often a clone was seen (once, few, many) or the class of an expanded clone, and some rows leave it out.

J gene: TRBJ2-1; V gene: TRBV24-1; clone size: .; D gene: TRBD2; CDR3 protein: CATSDPSGRGYNEQFF; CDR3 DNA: TGTGCCACCAGTGACCCGAGCGGGAGGGGATACAATGAGCAGTTCTTC
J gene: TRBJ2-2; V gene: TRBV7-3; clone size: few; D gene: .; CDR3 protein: CASGRNGELFF; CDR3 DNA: TGTGCCTCCGGCAGGAACGGGGAGCTGTTTTTT
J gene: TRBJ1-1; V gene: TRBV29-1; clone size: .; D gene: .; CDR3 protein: CSVAQPDTGAFF; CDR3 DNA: TGCAGCGTTGCCCAGCCGGACACTGGAGCTTTCTTT
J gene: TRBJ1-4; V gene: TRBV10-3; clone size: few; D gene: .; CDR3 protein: CANGGGAGEKLFF; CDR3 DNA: TGTGCCAACGGAGGAGGGGCCGGGGAAAAACTGTTTTTT
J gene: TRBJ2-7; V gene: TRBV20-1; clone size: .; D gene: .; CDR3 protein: CSARSGLSYEQYF; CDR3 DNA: TGCAGTGCTAGAAGCGGACTCTCCTACGAGCAGTACTTC
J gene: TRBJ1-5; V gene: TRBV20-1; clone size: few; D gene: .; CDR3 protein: CSARGESNQPQHF; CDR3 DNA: TGCAGTGCTAGGGGAGAGAGCAATCAGCCCCAGCATTTT
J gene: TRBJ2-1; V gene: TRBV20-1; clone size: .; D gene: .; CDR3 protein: CSARRGEYNEQFF; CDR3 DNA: TGCAGTGCTAGGAGGGGTGAATACAATGAGCAGTTCTTC
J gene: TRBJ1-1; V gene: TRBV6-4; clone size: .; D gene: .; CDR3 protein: CASSDSTDGNTEAFF; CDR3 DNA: TGTGCCAGCAGTGACTCGACAGACGGGAACACTGAAGCTTTCTTT
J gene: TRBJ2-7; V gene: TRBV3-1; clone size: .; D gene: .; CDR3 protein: CASSQATASYEQYF; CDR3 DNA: TGTGCCAGCAGCCAGGCTACAGCCTCCTACGAGCAGTACTTC
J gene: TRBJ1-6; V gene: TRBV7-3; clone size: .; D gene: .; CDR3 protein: CASSVTGNYNSPLHF; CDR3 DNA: TGTGCCAGCAGCGTAACAGGGAACTATAATTCACCCCTCCACTTT
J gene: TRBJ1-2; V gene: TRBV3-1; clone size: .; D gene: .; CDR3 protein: CASSRTEAYGYTF; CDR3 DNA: TGTGCCAGCAGCCGGACGGAGGCTTATGGCTACACCTTC
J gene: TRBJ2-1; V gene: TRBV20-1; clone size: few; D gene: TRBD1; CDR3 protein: CSRQGVSYNEQFF; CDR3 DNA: TGCAGCCGACAGGGGGTCTCCTACAATGAGCAGTTCTTC
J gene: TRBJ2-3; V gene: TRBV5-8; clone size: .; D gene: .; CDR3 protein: CASSLGRDATDTQYF; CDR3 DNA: TGTGCCAGCAGCTTGGGCCGGGACGCCACAGATACGCAGTATTTT
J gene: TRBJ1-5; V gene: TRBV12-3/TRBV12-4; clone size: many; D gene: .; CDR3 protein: CASSTGNGAQPQHF; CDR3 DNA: TGTGCCAGCAGTACCGGGAATGGGGCTCAGCCCCAGCATTTT
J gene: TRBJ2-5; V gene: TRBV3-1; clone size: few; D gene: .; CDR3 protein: CASSQGWTAQYF; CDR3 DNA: TGTGCCAGCAGCCAAGGTTGGACAGCCCAGTACTTC
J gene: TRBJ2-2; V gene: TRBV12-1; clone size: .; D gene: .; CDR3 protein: CASSSKVGELFF; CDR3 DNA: TGTGCCAGCAGCTCTAAAGTCGGGGAGCTGTTTTTT
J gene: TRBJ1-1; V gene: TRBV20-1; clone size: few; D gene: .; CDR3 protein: CSASRQSEAFF; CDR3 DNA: TGCAGCGCCAGTAGACAGTCTGAAGCTTTCTTT
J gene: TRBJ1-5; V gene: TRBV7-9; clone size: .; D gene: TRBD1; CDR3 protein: CASSQTGAGNQPQHF; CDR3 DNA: TGTGCCAGCAGCCAGACAGGGGCTGGCAATCAGCCCCAGCATTTT
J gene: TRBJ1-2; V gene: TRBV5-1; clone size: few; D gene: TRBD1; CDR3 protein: CASSLGTGVGYTF; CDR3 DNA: TGCGCCAGCAGCTTGGGGACAGGGGTAGGCTACACCTTC
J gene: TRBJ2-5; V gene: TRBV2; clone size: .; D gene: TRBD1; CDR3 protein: CASASGTGAYQETQYF; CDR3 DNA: TGTGCCAGTGCATCCGGGACAGGAGCGTACCAAGAGACCCAGTACTTC